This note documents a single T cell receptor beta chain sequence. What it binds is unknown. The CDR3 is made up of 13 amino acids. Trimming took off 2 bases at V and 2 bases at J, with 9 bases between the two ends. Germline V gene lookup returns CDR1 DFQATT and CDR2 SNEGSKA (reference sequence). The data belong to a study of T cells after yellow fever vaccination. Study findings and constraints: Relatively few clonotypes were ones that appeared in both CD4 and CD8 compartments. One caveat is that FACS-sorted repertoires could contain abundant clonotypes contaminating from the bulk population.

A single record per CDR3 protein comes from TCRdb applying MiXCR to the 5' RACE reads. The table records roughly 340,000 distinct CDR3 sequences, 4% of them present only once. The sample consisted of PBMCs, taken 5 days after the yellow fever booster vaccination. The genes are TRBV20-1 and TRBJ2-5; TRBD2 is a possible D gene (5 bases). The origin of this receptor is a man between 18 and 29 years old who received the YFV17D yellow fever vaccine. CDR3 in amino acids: CSARPEGQETQYF. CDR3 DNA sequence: TGCAGTGCTAGACCCGAGGGTCAAGAGACCCAGTACTTC.